These T cell receptor beta chains were read from a single sample in a study of T cell responses to AZD1222 COVID-19 vaccine. Sequencing was performed with immunoSEQ multiplex PCR; in TCRdb, only in-frame clones are kept and a portion is missing. The sample lists about 120,000 clones, 80% to 95% seen once, with 11% to 15% in the top ten. The sequencing here drew on peripheral blood, taken on day 0 of AZD1222 vaccination. The receptors shown here come from an adult in good health. Each CDR3 is given without its conserved first and last residue.

V	J	CDR3
TRBV2	TRBJ2-5	ASSRGTDQETQY
TRBV9	TRBJ2-7	ASSAPGGDGTYEQY
TRBV27	TRBJ2-4	ASSLFPRRGSGLAKNIQY
TRBV27	TRBJ2-7	ASSYRGGLDEQY
TRBV27	TRBJ2-7	ASSAALGPYEQY
TRBV24-1	TRBJ1-5	ATRPVSYSNQPQH
TRBV9	TRBJ2-5	ASSVGDRGLWETQY
TRBV5-4	TRBJ2-1	ASSLGHRQDRNEQF
TRBV7-9	TRBJ2-7	VSSSGGASGLEYQTEQY
TRBV12-3/TRBV12-4	TRBJ1-1	ASTRTANTEAF
TRBV6-5	TRBJ1-4	ASSYSLTATNEKLF
TRBV12-2	TRBJ1-1	ASRLKARGNTEAF
TRBV6-1	TRBJ2-2	ATSGTVGTGELF
TRBV24-1	TRBJ1-1	ATKGRMNTEAF
TRBV3-1/TRBV3-2	TRBJ2-7	ASSQDTYEQY
TRBV6-2/TRBV6-3	TRBJ1-3	ASSYSSGDENTIY